This T cell receptor beta chain derives from a study of cytomegalovirus exposure and HLA in healthy donors. Overall study findings and caveats: TRBV6-2, TRBV6-3 and some other V segments were unresolvable in 87-base-pair reads. Analyzed later, association rates of TCRs varied across HLA loci, with DRB1 most and HLA-C fewest.

The PCR employed 60 Vbeta primers together with 13 Jbeta primers. This table comes from immunoSEQ multiplex PCR, and its TCRdb copy is limited to in-frame clones, with some not included. The sample has fewer than 350,000 clones; around 90% are singletons. Each donor's status was that of a healthy bone marrow donor. Germline CDR1 GTSNPN, CDR2 SVGIG (reference sequence). After removal of 4 bases from V and 5 bases from J, the junction contained 8 bases not matched to a gene. The CDR3 extends over 15 amino acids. On this clone: Its antigen is unknown.

This receptor was obtained from a woman aged 18-35 years in good health and CMV-seronegative. Sequencing input: PBMCs. The chain couples TRBV30 to TRBJ1-4, with 9 positions matching TRBD1. CDR3 in amino acids: CAWMRQDRGNEKLFF. CDR3 in DNA: TGTGCCTGGATGCGCCAGGACAGGGGAAATGAAAAACTGTTTTTT.